This T cell receptor (beta chain) was retrieved from a study of T-cell reconstitution after alpha-beta-depleted transplantation in children. Per the germline V gene, CDR1 is LGHDT and CDR2 is YNNKEL (reference sequence). CDR3 size: 13 residues. Deletions cut 4 bases from V and 4 bases from J, with 9 bases between. Preparation of the TCRbeta library involved a method that used unique molecular identifiers. TCRdb reprocessed the PCR reads via MiXCR and lists one record per CDR3 protein. This table holds just over 350,000 distinct CDR3 sequences, less than 15% found once. V gene TRBV3-1 combines with J gene TRBJ2-3; the D gene is possibly TRBD2 (6 bases). The TCR was taken from a human donor who donated a stem cell graft to a child with Fanconi anemia. Source: PBMCs, taken from the stem cell graft. This CDR3 reads CASSLGLPDTQYF. In nucleotides, the CDR3 is TGTGCCAGCAGCCTAGGACTACCAGATACGCAGTATTTT.